The 30 T cell receptor beta chains listed next were all sequenced from one sample in a study of cytomegalovirus exposure and HLA in healthy donors. Amplification used 60 Vbeta primers and 13 Jbeta primers. The repertoire was sequenced with immunoSEQ multiplex PCR; TCRdb's copy has only in-frame clones and lacks some. The sample contains approximately 120,000 clones, 73% of which appear only once. Input material: PBMCs. The receptors were gathered from a man aged 35-49 years in good health and CMV-seronegative.

The rearrangement links TRBV27 to TRBJ2-7, with TRBD2 identical over 12 bases. The CDR3 extends over 17 amino acids. V dropped 6 bases and J dropped 0; count of bases not matched to a gene: 9. CDR1 is MNHEY and CDR2 is SMNVEV in the germline V gene (reference sequence). The CDR3 bases are TGTGCCAGCAGAATGACTAGCGGGGGACCTAGCTCCTACGAGCAGTACTTC. Amino acids: CASRMTSGGPSSYEQYF.

V gene TRBV7-3 combines with J gene TRBJ2-2; D might be TRBD1 (5 bases). There are 14 residues in the CDR3. Trimming stripped 3 bases from V and 10 bases from J, with 15 bases between. Looked up from germline, CDR1 is SGHTA and CDR2 is FQGTGA. Here the CDR3 DNA reads TGTGCCAGCAGCTTGTCAGGGTCCTTCGTGGAGCTGTTTTTT. It yields the protein CASSLSGSFVELFF.

This clone has a handful of counts. The V gene is TRBV18, the J gene TRBJ1-2; 9 bases agree with TRBD1. Germline CDR1 KGHSH, CDR2 LQKENI. The CDR3 contains 14 residues. The ends lost 4 bases at V and 6 bases at J; junction bases unmatched: 6. The chain's CDR3 is CASSLGTGSNGYTF. CDR3 nucleotides: TGTGCCAGCTCACTCGGGACAGGGTCGAATGGCTACACCTTC.

This sequence joins TRBV27 and TRBJ2-7; TRBD1 matches 9 bases. The junction had 7 bases not matched to a gene; V was cut back by 5 bases and J by 5 bases. Germline V lookup: CDR1 MNHEY, CDR2 SMNVEV (reference sequence). The CDR3 contains 14 residues. CDR3 bases: TGTGCCAGCAGTCAGGACAGGGGAGGGAACGAGCAGTACTTC. It encodes CASSQDRGGNEQYF.

The chain has TRBV28 and TRBJ1-4, with D perhaps matching TRBD1 (5 bases). Germline V gene lookup returns CDR1 MDHEN and CDR2 SYDVKM. Deletions cut 2 bases from V and 8 bases from J, with 18 bases between. This CDR3 contains 16 residues. The CDR3 DNA reads TGTGCCAGCAGTTTAATGGACAAACGAATGAAGGAAAAACTGTTTTTT. As protein: CASSLMDKRMKEKLFF.

This clone has just one count. V is TRBV4-2 and J is TRBJ2-7; 8 bases are shared with TRBD2. The CDR3 runs to 15 residues. Germline V gene lookup returns CDR1 LGHNA and CDR2 YNFKEQ. With V trimmed by 0 bases and J by 3 bases, 4 bases remained unmatched. CDR3 in amino acids: CASSQEREGSYEQYF. As DNA, the CDR3 is TGTGCCAGCAGCCAAGAACGGGAGGGAAGCTACGAGCAGTACTTC.

In its sample, this clone was seen a few times. V usage is TRBV6-5 and J usage is TRBJ1-2; 9 bases are a match to TRBD1. Per germline, CDR1 MNHEY and CDR2 SVGAGI. Losses at the gene ends were 2 bases for V and 6 bases for J; bases not matched to a gene: 4. This CDR3 is 14 amino acids long. The CDR3 sequence is CASSYTRTGDGYTF. CDR3 coding DNA: TGTGCCAGCAGTTACACCCGGACAGGGGATGGCTACACCTTC.

The sample holds a few counts of this clone. The V call is TRBV9, the J call TRBJ1-5, with 8 bases identical to TRBD1. The CDR3 is 15 residues long. Trimming took 0 bases from V and 5 from J; bases not matched to a gene: 4. Germline V CDR1 and CDR2: SGDLS, YYNGEE. The CDR3 region has the DNA TGTGCCAGCAGCGTAGGGCAGGGGGCGTATCAGCCCCAGCATTTT. Translating it yields CASSVGQGAYQPQHF. The full variable domain, its missing parts supplied by reference TRBV9 and TRBJ1-5, is DSGVTQTPKHLITATGQRVTLRCSPRSGDLSVYWYQQSLDQGLQFLIQYYNGEERAKGNILERFSAQQFPDLHSELNLSSLELGDSALYFCASSVGQGAYQPQHFGDGTRLSIL.

The gene calls are TRBV2 and TRBJ1-5; TRBD1 aligns across 8 bases. The CDR3 has 16 residues. Trimming took 4 bases from V and 5 from J; bases not matched to a gene: 10. Germline CDR1 is SNHLY and CDR2 is FYNNEI. CDR3 in DNA: TGTGCCAGCAGTGTCACCGTCGACAGGGGTGATCAGCCCCAGCATTTT. Protein: CASSVTVDRGDQPQHF.

The rearrangement uses TRBV9 and TRBJ2-6; 7 bases align to TRBD1. Losses at the gene ends were 1 base for V and 3 bases for J; bases not matched to a gene: 1. Germline-derived CDR1 and CDR2 are SGDLS and YYNGEE. The CDR3 is made up of 15 amino acids. CDR3 nucleotides: TGTGCCAGCAGCGTAACAGGGGATGGGGCCAACGTCCTGACTTTC. Protein: CASSVTGDGANVLTF.

This clone occurred a few times. The chain has TRBV25-1 and TRBJ2-5, with a weak D call TRBD1 (6 bases). V was shortened by 2 bases and J by 2 bases, with 18 bases between the two germline ends. There are 17 residues in the CDR3. Germline CDR1 MGHDK, CDR2 SYGVNS. CDR3 DNA: TGTGCCAGCAGTGAACCCCCGGACCGGGACACTCAAGAGACCCAGTACTTC. This sequence encodes CASSEPPDRDTQETQYF.

The table lists this clone with a few counts. The chain couples TRBV4-3 to TRBJ2-2, with D perhaps matching TRBD1 (6 bases). Per germline, CDR1 LGHNA and CDR2 YSLEER. V was clipped by 0 bases and J by 1 base, with 12 bases between them. The CDR3 contains 17 residues. The CDR3 here is CASSQDYWTENTGELFF. Here the CDR3 DNA reads TGCGCCAGCAGCCAAGATTACTGGACAGAGAACACCGGGGAGCTGTTTTTT.

Only a few counts were recorded for this clone. One end of the junction is discordant with germline, which a read error may explain. The V and J genes are TRBV7-9 and TRBJ1-6; 9 bases line up with TRBD1. The germline V gene encodes CDR1 SEHNR and CDR2 FQNEAQ (reference sequence). The CDR3 runs to 16 residues. The CDR3 spells CSSSFAFGQGNSPLHF. Here the CDR3 DNA reads TGTTCCAGCAGCTTCGCTTTTGGACAGGGGAATTCACCCCTCCACTTT.

The rearrangement links TRBV5-1 to TRBJ1-5; D is ambiguous. Trimming stripped 4 bases from V and 7 bases from J, with 12 bases between. The CDR3 consists of 13 residues. Germline V gene lookup returns CDR1 SGHRS and CDR2 YFSETQ. DNA for the CDR3: TGCGCCAGCAGCCCTCAAGAGGGACAGCCCCAGCATTTT. It codes for CASSPQEGQPQHF. Complete variable domain (other parts from reference TRBV5-1 and TRBJ1-5): KAGVTQTPRYLIKTRGQQVTLSCSPISGHRSVSWYQQTPGQGLQFLFEYFSETQRNKGNFPGRFSGRQFSNSRSEMNVSTLELGDSALYLCASSPQEGQPQHFGDGTRLSIL.

The gene calls are TRBV4-2 and TRBJ2-1; 13 nucleotides line up with TRBD2. J was trimmed by 6 bases and V by 2 bases; bases with no gene match: 4. There are 16 residues in the CDR3. The V gene's germline CDR1 is LGHNA and CDR2 YNFKEQ. CDR3 sequence reads: CASSQTSGGAINEQFF. Here the CDR3 DNA reads TGTGCCAGCAGCCAAACTAGCGGGGGGGCCATCAATGAGCAGTTCTTC.

This sequence joins TRBV4-3 and TRBJ1-5, with D unclear. The CDR3 totals 16 residues. Germline V CDR1 and CDR2: LGHNA, YSLEER. V was trimmed by 0 bases and J by 0 bases, leaving 9 bases between them. Here the CDR3 reads CASSQDAEDSNQPQHF. Here the CDR3 DNA reads TGCGCCAGCAGCCAAGATGCGGAGGATAGCAATCAGCCCCAGCATTTT.

CDR3 sequence reads: CAMSRTPTYEQYF. CDR3 sequence (DNA): TGTGCCATGTCCAGGACACCCACCTACGAGCAGTACTTC. The chain links TRBV28 to TRBJ2-7; D is possibly TRBD1 (5 bases). Germline V gene sequence: CDR1 MDHEN, CDR2 SYDVKM. Trimming shortened V by 10 bases and J by 2 bases, and 15 bases separated the two germline ends. The CDR3 totals 13 residues.

The V call is TRBV19, the J call TRBJ2-2; D possibly corresponds to TRBD2 (5 bases). Germline loops: CDR1 LNHDA, CDR2 SQIVND (reference sequence). V was clipped by 2 bases and J by 7 bases, with 14 bases between them. The CDR3 runs 15 residues. The CDR3 reads CASSISPDRGGELFF. The CDR3 bases are TGTGCCAGTAGTATAAGCCCAGACCGGGGCGGGGAGCTGTTTTTT. The variable domain in full, with the rest retrieved from reference TRBV19 and TRBJ2-2, is DGGITQSPKYLFRKEGQNVTLSCEQNLNHDAMYWYRQDPGQGLRLIYYSQIVNDFQKGDIAEGYSVSREKKESFPLTVTSAQKNPTAFYLCASSISPDRGGELFFGEGSRLTVL.

The chain uses TRBV11-2 and TRBJ1-3; D is perhaps TRBD1 (6 bases). CDR1 SGHAT and CDR2 FQNNGV come from the germline V gene. The CDR3 has 15 amino acids. Trimming took 5 bases from V and 4 from J, leaving 15 bases between them. CDR3 region: CASSLTGQGGNTIYF. The CDR3 DNA is TGTGCCAGCAGCCTTACAGGGCAGGGAGGAAACACCATATATTTT.

The V gene is TRBV5-1, the J gene TRBJ1-1, with a weak D call TRBD1 (5 bases). Trimming cost V 2 bases and J 1 base, with 12 bases left between them. The CDR3 spans 15 residues. Germline CDR1 and CDR2: SGHRS and YFSETQ. CDR3 sequence reads: CASSFGGYGNTEAFF. The CDR3 DNA reads as TGCGCCAGCAGCTTCGGGGGGTACGGGAACACTGAAGCTTTCTTT.

J is TRBJ2-7 and V is TRBV19; 7 bases align to TRBD1. V dropped 2 bases and J dropped 2; count of bases not matched to a gene: 6. There are 15 residues in the CDR3. The germline V gene encodes CDR1 LNHDA and CDR2 SQIVND (reference sequence). Here the CDR3 DNA reads TGTGCCAGTAGTATACAGTCAGGGGGTGCCTACGAGCAGTACTTC. Protein: CASSIQSGGAYEQYF.

The J gene is TRBJ2-7, the V gene TRBV6-4; 10 bases are a match to TRBD1. Germline CDR1 MRHNA, CDR2 SNTAGT. With 6 bases clipped from V and 6 bases from J, the junction kept 5 bases outside the gene matches. The CDR3 extends over 13 amino acids. CDR3 region: CASSRDRGSEQYF. In nucleotides, the CDR3 is TGTGCCAGCAGCCGGGACAGGGGTAGCGAGCAGTACTTC.

The chain joins TRBV5-8 to TRBJ1-2; TRBD1 matches 9 bases. J was trimmed by 1 base and V by 3 bases; bases with no gene match: 7. The CDR3 contains 16 residues. Germline loops: CDR1 SGHTS, CDR2 YDEGEE. The CDR3 nucleotides are TGTGCCAGCAGCTGGGAGGGACAGGGTCTTAACTATGGCTACACCTTC. It specifies CASSWEGQGLNYGYTF.

J is TRBJ1-5 and V is TRBV28; possible D gene TRBD1, 5 bases. Germline assignment: CDR1 MDHEN and CDR2 SYDVKM. Trimming stripped 8 bases from V and 4 bases from J, with 21 bases between. The CDR3 consists of 16 residues. The chain's CDR3 is CASGIGEMGGNQPQHF. CDR3 DNA sequence: TGTGCCAGCGGTATTGGGGAGATGGGGGGTAATCAGCCCCAGCATTTT.

V and J are TRBV5-6 and TRBJ2-1; 11 bases line up with TRBD2. CDR3 length: 18 residues. The V segment lost 4 bases and the J segment 2 bases; nucleotides outside the gene matches: 11. CDR1 is SGHDT, CDR2 YYEEEE, per germline. CDR3 amino acids: CASSRPPELAGAYNEQFF. For the CDR3, the DNA is TGTGCCAGCAGCCGTCCGCCGGAACTAGCGGGGGCCTACAATGAGCAGTTCTTC.

The chain has TRBV7-2 and TRBJ1-2; unclear D gene. The CDR3 is 13 residues long. CDR1 is SGHTA and CDR2 is FQGNSA in the germline V gene. The V end lost 4 bases, the J end lost 2 bases, and 8 bases lay between the germline ends. This CDR3 reads CASSSWANYGYTF. CDR3 bases: TGTGCCAGCAGCTCTTGGGCCAACTATGGCTACACCTTC.

The rearrangement links TRBV11-3 to TRBJ2-1; 8 bases agree with TRBD2. Germline lookup yields CDR1 SGHNT and CDR2 YENEEA. Trimming removed 3 bases from V and 4 bases from J; junction bases left unmatched: 8. This CDR3 has 16 residues. The CDR3 region is CASSFEGAGDYNEQFF. The CDR3 DNA follows: TGTGCCAGCAGCTTTGAAGGAGCGGGGGATTACAATGAGCAGTTCTTC.

The rearrangement links TRBV9 to TRBJ2-7; D is perhaps TRBD2 (5 bases). There are 11 residues in the CDR3. Per the germline V gene, CDR1 is SGDLS and CDR2 is YYNGEE. The ends were cut back, 4 bases at V and 7 bases at J, with 9 bases in the middle. The chain's CDR3 is CASSRDWEQYF. The CDR3 coding sequence is TGTGCCAGCAGCCGGGATTGGGAGCAGTACTTC.

The V and J genes are TRBV9 and TRBJ1-3; no reliable D call. Germline V gene lookup returns CDR1 SGDLS and CDR2 YYNGEE. The CDR3 has 16 amino acids. Between the trimmed V and J ends, which lost 3 bases and 0 bases, there was a span of 13 bases. This chain's CDR3 is CASSDSRVFSGNTIYF. For the CDR3, the DNA is TGTGCCAGCAGCGATTCCCGGGTCTTCTCTGGAAACACCATATATTTT.

This sequence joins TRBV27 and TRBJ1-2; D unresolved. V was cut by 1 base and J by 4 bases, with 10 bases left in between. This CDR3 is built from 14 residues. CDR1 MNHEY and CDR2 SMNVEV come from the germline V gene (reference sequence). In DNA form, the CDR3 reads TGTGCCAGCAGTTTATATGCAGAACCCTATGGCTACACCTTC. It encodes CASSLYAEPYGYTF.